The 13 T cell receptor beta chains listed next were all sequenced from one sample in a study of blood T cells in healthy people across ages. PCR was performed a second time for roughly 7 to 11 cycles using a sample-barcoded 5' primer and a J-beta primer mix. In TCRdb, the 5' RACE reads were re-called with MiXCR into one record per CDR3 protein. The sample has about 1.8 million distinct CDR3 sequences; about 50% are singletons. The specimen was blood. Receptors were obtained from a middle-aged woman in good health.

This clonotype was recorded a few times. For the CDR3, the DNA is TGTGCCAGCCTCCCCCAGGGGGCCCTCTATGGCTACACCTTC. Translated: CASLPQGALYGYTF. This chain joins TRBV2 and TRBJ1-2; 8 bases align to TRBD1. V shed 8 bases and J 4 bases; nucleotides not matched to a gene: 9. CDR3 length equals 14 residues. Looked up from germline, CDR1 is SNHLY and CDR2 is FYNNEI.

This clonotype was counted a few times. The V gene is TRBV20-1, the J gene TRBJ1-5, with TRBD1 identical over 7 bases. Trimming took 5 bases from V and 7 from J; bases not matched to a gene: 8. The CDR3 is 13 amino acids. The germline gives CDR1 DFQATT, CDR2 SNEGSKA (reference sequence). Here the CDR3 DNA reads TGCAGTGCTCCTGACAGGGAATGGCAGCCCCAGCATTTT. Translating gives CSAPDREWQPQHF.

The rearrangement links TRBV18 to TRBJ2-3, with 7 bases lining up with TRBD2. Germline assignment: CDR1 KGHSH and CDR2 LQKENI. The CDR3 covers 15 residues. J was trimmed by 4 bases and V by 3 bases; bases with no gene match: 7. CDR3 protein: CASSPGLVSADTQYF. The DNA of the CDR3 is TGTGCCAGCTCACCTGGACTAGTCAGCGCAGATACGCAGTATTTT.

This chain links TRBV7-9 with TRBJ2-1; D ambiguous. Germline-derived CDR1 and CDR2 are SEHNR and FQNEAQ (reference sequence). Deletions cut 2 bases from V and 0 bases from J, with 8 bases between. The CDR3 covers 15 residues. The CDR3 region is CASSLSENSYNEQFF. Here the CDR3 DNA reads TGTGCCAGCAGCTTATCCGAGAACTCCTACAATGAGCAGTTCTTC.

The sample holds a few counts of this clonotype. The rearrangement joins TRBV4-1 to TRBJ2-5; possibly TRBD1 for D (5 bases). The CDR3 extends over 15 amino acids. The germline V and J ends were trimmed by 0 bases and 1 base, with 9 bases remaining between them. CDR1 and CDR2 (germline): MGHRA, YSYEKL. CDR3: CASSQDRTSQETQYF. CDR3 coding DNA: TGCGCCAGCAGCCAAGATAGGACAAGCCAAGAGACCCAGTACTTC.

This sequence joins TRBV29-1 and TRBJ1-6, with 7 positions matching TRBD1. The CDR3 covers 13 residues. The V and J ends lost 5 bases and 7 bases, in that order; junction bases with no gene match: 5. Germline CDR1 reads SQVTM; CDR2 reads ANQGSEA. The CDR3 spells CSVRTGDNSPLHF. CDR3 DNA: TGCAGCGTTCGTACAGGGGACAATTCACCCCTCCACTTT. The variable domain in full, with the rest retrieved from reference TRBV29-1 and TRBJ1-6, is SAVISQKPSRDICQRGTSLTIQCQVDSQVTMMFWYRQQPGQSLTLIATANQGSEATYESGFVIDKFPISRPNLTFSTLTVSNMSPEDSSIYLCSVRTGDNSPLHFGNGTRLTVT.

This clonotype was detected only a few times. The V gene is TRBV10-3, the J gene TRBJ2-7, with TRBD1 matching over 10 bases. With 5 bases clipped from V and 2 bases from J, the junction kept 3 bases outside the gene matches. Per germline, CDR1 ENHRY and CDR2 SYGVKD. The CDR3 runs 14 residues. The CDR3, as DNA: TGTGCCATCAGTCACGGACAGGGGGCCTACGAGCAGTACTTC. Protein: CAISHGQGAYEQYF.

The chain is built from TRBV10-3 and TRBJ2-1, with 11 bases aligning to TRBD2. The CDR3 spans 14 residues. The ends lost 4 bases at V and 5 bases at J; junction bases unmatched: 1. Germline V lookup: CDR1 ENHRY, CDR2 SYGVKD. The DNA for the CDR3 is TGTGCCATCAGTGGTAGCGGGGGGGACAATGAGCAGTTCTTC. It encodes CAISGSGGDNEQFF.

The table lists this clonotype with a count of one. This chain joins TRBV12-3 or TRBV12-4 and TRBJ2-1; D could derive from TRBD1 or TRBD2 (5 bases each). This CDR3 comprises 16 residues. Trimming removed 5 bases from V and 8 bases from J, with 22 bases in between. The CDR3 protein is CASSPLGDPIEDEQFF. In DNA, the CDR3 is TGTGCCAGCAGTCCCCTGGGGGACCCCATTGAGGATGAGCAGTTCTTC.

This clonotype has only a few counts. J is TRBJ2-1 and V is TRBV4-1; 8 bases fit TRBD2. Germline CDR1 MGHRA, CDR2 YSYEKL. Trimming took 0 bases from V and 8 from J; bases not matched to a gene: 6. This CDR3 region has 15 residues. CDR3 loop: CASSQDWPGGDEQFF. Written as DNA, the CDR3 is TGCGCCAGCAGCCAAGATTGGCCGGGGGGGGATGAGCAGTTCTTC.

This clonotype appeared a few times. The chain joins TRBV6-2 or TRBV6-3 to TRBJ2-1; TRBD1 aligns across 9 bases. In germline, CDR1 is MNHEY, CDR2 SVGEGT. Unmatched junction bases numbered 10, after V lost 7 bases and J lost 3 bases. CDR3 length: 16 amino acids. CDR3 in amino acids: CASKDPGTGFYNEQFF. The CDR3 DNA is TGTGCCAGCAAAGATCCCGGGACAGGGTTCTACAATGAGCAGTTCTTC.

The chain recombines TRBV7-2 with TRBJ1-2; D remains unclear. This CDR3 is 14 amino acids long. Germline loops: CDR1 SGHTA, CDR2 FQGNSA. V was cut by 1 base and J by 5 bases, with 11 bases left in between. The CDR3 DNA is TGTGCCAGCAGCTTAGTGGCCACAGCATATGGCTACACCTTC. Residues: CASSLVATAYGYTF. The complete variable domain, with remaining parts taken from reference TRBV7-2 and TRBJ1-2, reads GAGVSQSPSNKVTEKGKDVELRCDPISGHTALYWYRQSLGQGLEFLIYFQGNSAPDKSGLPSDRFSAERTGGSVSTLTIQRTQQEDSAVYLCASSLVATAYGYTFGSGTRLTVV.

The chain couples TRBV6-5 to TRBJ1-1; D is uncertain. Germline-derived CDR1 and CDR2 are MNHEY and SVGAGI. Trimming left V 2 bases short and J 1 base short, with 8 bases between. The CDR3 is 14 residues long. In DNA form, the CDR3 reads TGTGCCAGCAGTTACCGTATCAGGAACACTGAAGCTTTCTTT. It is translated as CASSYRIRNTEAFF.